This paragraph reports one T cell receptor (beta chain). Its antigen is as yet unknown. This entry belongs to a study of shared clonotypes between healthy human individuals. Study-level findings and limits: Relative to their counterparts shared across all four donors, non-shared clonotypes exhibited diminished generation probabilities.

Between the trimmed V and J ends, which lost 2 bases and 7 bases, there was a span of 8 bases. Germline loops: CDR1 MDHEN, CDR2 SYDVKM. The CDR3 extends over 12 amino acids. Clones were sequenced by immunoSEQ multiplex PCR, and TCRdb holds only the in-frame ones, with some missing. The sample includes fewer than 1.8 million clones, approximately 98.5% of them seen just once. The genes are TRBV28 and TRBJ1-2; no clear D gene. The receptor was isolated from a young man in good health. Sequencing was done on a sample of naive CD4+ T cells sorted from blood. Specified subset: CD45RA+ positively selected. CDR3 in amino acids: CASSLRVAGYTF. In DNA, the CDR3 is TGTGCCAGCAGTTTAAGAGTGGCTGGCTACACCTTC.